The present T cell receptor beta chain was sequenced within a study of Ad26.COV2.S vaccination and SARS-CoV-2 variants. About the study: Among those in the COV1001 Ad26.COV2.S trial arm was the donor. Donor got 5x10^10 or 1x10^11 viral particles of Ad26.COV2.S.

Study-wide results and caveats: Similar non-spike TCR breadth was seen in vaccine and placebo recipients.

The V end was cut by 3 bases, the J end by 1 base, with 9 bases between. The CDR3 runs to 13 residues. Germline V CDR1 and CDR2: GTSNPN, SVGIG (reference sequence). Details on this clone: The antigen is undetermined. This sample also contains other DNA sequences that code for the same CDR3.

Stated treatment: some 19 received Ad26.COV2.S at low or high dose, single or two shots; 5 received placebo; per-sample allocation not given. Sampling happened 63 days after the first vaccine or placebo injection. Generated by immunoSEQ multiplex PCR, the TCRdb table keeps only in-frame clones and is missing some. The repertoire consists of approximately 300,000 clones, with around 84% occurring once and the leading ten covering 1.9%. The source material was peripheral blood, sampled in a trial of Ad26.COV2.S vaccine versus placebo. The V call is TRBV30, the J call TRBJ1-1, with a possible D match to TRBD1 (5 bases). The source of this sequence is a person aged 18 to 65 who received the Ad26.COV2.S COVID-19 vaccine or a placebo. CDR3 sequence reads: CAWSAGGNTEAFF. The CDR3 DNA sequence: TGTGCCTGGAGCGCGGGGGGGAACACTGAAGCTTTCTTT.